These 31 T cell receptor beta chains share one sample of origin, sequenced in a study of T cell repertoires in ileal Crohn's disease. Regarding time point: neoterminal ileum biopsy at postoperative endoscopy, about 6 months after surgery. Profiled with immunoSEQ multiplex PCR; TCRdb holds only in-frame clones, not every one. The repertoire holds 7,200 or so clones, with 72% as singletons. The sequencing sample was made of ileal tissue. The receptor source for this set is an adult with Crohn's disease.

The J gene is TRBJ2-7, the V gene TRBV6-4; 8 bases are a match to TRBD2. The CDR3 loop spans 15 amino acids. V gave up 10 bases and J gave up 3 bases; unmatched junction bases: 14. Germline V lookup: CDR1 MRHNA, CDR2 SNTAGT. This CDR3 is CATGGAGHTFYEQYF. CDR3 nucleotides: TGTGCCACCGGGGGGGCGGGACATACTTTCTACGAGCAGTACTTC.

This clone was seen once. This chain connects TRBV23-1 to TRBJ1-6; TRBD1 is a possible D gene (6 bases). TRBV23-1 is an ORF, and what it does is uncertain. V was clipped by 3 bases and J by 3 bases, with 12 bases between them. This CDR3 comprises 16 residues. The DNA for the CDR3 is TGCGCCAGCAGTCAGTTGGGGGCGATCTATAATTCACCCCTCCACTTT. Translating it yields CASSQLGAIYNSPLHF.

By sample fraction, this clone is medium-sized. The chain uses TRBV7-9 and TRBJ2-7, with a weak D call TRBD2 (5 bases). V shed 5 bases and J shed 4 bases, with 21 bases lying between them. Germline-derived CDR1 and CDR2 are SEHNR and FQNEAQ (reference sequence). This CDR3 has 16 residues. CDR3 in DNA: TGTGCCAGCAGCCGCATTACCGGGCAAGAGGGATACGAGCAGTACTTC. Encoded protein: CASSRITGQEGYEQYF.

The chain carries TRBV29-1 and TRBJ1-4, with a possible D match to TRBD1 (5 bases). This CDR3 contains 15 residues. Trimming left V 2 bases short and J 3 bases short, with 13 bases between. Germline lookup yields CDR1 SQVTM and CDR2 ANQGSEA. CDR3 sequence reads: CSVETAGGSNEKLFF. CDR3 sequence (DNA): TGCAGCGTTGAAACCGCGGGGGGTTCTAATGAAAAACTGTTTTTT.

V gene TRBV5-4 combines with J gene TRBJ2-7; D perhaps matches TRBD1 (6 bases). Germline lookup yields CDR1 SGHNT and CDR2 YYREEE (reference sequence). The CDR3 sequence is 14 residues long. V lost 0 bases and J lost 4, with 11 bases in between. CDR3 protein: CASSLATGKYEQYF. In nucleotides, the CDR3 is TGTGCCAGCAGCTTGGCCACAGGGAAATACGAGCAGTACTTC. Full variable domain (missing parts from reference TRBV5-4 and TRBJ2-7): ETGVTQSPTHLIKTRGQQVTLRCSSQSGHNTVSWYQQALGQGPQFIFQYYREEENGRGNFPPRFSGLQFPNYSSELNVNALELDDSALYLCASSLATGKYEQYFGPGTRLTVT.

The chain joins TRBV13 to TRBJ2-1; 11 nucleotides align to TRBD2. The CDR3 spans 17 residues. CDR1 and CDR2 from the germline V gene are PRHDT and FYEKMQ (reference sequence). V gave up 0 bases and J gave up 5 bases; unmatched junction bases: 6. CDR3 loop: CASSLGVAGGINNEQFF. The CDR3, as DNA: TGTGCCAGCAGCTTAGGCGTAGCGGGGGGGATAAACAATGAGCAGTTCTTC.

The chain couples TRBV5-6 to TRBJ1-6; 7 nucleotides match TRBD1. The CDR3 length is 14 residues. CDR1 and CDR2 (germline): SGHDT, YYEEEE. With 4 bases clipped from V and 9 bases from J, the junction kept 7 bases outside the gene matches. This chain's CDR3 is CASSAGDRVSPLHF. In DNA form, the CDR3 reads TGTGCCAGCAGCGCCGGCGACAGGGTTTCACCCCTCCACTTT.

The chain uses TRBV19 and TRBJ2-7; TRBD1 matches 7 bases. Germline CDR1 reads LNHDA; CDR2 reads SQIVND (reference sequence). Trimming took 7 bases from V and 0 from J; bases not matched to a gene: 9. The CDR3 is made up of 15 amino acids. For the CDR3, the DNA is TGTGCCAGTATTCGACATGGACAGGCCTCCTACGAGCAGTACTTC. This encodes CASIRHGQASYEQYF.

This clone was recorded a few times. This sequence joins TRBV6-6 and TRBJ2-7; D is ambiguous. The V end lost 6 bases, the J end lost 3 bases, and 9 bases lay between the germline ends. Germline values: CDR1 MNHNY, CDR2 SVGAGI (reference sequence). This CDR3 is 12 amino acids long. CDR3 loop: CASSQDNYEQYF. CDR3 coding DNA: TGTGCCAGCAGCCAAGACAACTACGAGCAGTACTTC.

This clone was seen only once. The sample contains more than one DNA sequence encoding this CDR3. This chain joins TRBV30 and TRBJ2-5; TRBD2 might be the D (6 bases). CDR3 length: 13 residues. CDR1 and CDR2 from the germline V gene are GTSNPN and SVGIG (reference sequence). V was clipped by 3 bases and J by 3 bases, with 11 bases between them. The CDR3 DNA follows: TGTGCCTGGAGGGGGTTAGCGGAAGAGACCCAGTACTTC. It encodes CAWRGLAEETQYF.

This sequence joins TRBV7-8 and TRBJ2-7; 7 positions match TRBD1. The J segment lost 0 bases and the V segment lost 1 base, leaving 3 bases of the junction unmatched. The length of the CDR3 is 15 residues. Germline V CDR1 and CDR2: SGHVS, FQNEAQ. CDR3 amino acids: CASSLVQGVSYEQYF. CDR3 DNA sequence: TGTGCCAGCAGCTTAGTCCAGGGGGTCTCCTACGAGCAGTACTTC.

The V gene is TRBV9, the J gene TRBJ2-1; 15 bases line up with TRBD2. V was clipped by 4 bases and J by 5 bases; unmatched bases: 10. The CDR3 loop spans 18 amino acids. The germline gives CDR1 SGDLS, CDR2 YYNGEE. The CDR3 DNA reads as TGTGCCAGCAGCAAAGGACTAGCGGGGGGGCCGATGGACAATGAGCAGTTCTTC. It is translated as CASSKGLAGGPMDNEQFF.

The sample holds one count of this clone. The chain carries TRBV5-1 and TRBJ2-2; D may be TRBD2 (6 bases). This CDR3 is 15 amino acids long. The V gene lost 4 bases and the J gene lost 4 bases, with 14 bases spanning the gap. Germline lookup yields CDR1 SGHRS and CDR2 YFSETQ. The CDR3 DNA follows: TGCGCCAGCAGCCCGTGGGCCGGGGGCACCGGGGAGCTGTTTTTT. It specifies CASSPWAGGTGELFF.

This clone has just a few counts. In DNA, the CDR3 is TGTGCCAGCTCACCCAAGGAGCCCAGCCCTGTGGGTGGCTACACCTTC. It is translated as CASSPKEPSPVGGYTF. V usage is TRBV18 and J usage is TRBJ1-2; D remains unclear. Deletions cut 3 bases from V and 7 bases from J, with 21 bases between. Germline V gene data show CDR1 as KGHSH and CDR2 as LQKENI. This CDR3 comprises 16 residues. The full variable domain, rest sourced from reference TRBV18 and TRBJ1-2, is NAGVMQNPRHLVRRRGQEARLRCSPMKGHSHVYWYRQLPEEGLKFMVYLQKENIIDESGMPKERFSAEFPKEGPSILRIQQVVRGDSAAYFCASSPKEPSPVGGYTFGSGTRLTVV.

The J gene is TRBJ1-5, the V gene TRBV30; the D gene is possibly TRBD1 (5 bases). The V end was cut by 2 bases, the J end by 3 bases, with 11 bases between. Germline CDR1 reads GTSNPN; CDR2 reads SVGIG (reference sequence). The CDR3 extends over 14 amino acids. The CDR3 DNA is TGTGCCTGGAGTTCAGGGCACAACAATCAGCCCCAGCATTTT. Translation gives CAWSSGHNNQPQHF.

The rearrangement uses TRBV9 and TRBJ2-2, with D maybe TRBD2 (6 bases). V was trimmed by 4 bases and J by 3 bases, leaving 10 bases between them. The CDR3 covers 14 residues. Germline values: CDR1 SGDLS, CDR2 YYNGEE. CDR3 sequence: CASSFRDYTGELFF. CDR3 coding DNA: TGTGCCAGCAGCTTCCGGGACTACACCGGGGAGCTGTTTTTT.

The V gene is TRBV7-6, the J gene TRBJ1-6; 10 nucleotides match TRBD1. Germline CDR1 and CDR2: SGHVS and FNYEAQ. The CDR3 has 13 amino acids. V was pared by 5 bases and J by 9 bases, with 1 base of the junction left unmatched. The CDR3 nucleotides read TGTGCCAGCAGCCGGGACAGGGGTTCACCCCTCCACTTT. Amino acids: CASSRDRGSPLHF.

The CDR3 sequence: CAWSATGGIDYTF. Written as DNA, the CDR3 is TGTGCCTGGAGCGCGACAGGGGGGATAGACTACACCTTC. This chain uses TRBV30 with TRBJ1-2; 9 bases align to TRBD1. This CDR3 has 13 residues. V trimming: 3 bases; J trimming: 10 bases; junction bases outside the gene matches: 9. Germline lookup yields CDR1 GTSNPN and CDR2 SVGIG (reference sequence).

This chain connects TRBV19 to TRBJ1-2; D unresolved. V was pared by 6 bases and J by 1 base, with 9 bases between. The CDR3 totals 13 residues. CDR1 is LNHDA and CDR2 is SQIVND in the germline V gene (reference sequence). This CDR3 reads CASRRQDNYGYTF. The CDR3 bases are TGTGCCAGTAGACGCCAGGATAACTATGGCTACACCTTC.

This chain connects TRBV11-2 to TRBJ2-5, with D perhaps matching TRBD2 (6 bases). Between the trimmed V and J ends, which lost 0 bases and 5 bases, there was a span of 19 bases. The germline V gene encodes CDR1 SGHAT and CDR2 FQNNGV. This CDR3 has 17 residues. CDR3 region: CASSLDNSGTLGETQYF. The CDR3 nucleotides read TGTGCCAGCAGCTTAGATAATAGCGGTACCCTTGGGGAGACCCAGTACTTC.

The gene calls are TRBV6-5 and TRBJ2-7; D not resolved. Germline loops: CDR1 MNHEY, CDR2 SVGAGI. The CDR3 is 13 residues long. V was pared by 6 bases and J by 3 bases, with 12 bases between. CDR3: CASREDTFYEQYF. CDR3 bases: TGTGCCAGCAGGGAAGACACCTTCTACGAGCAGTACTTC.

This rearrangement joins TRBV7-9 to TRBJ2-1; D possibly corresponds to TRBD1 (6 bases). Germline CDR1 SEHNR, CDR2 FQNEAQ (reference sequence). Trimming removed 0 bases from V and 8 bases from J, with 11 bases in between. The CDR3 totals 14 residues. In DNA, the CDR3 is TGTGCCAGCAGCTTAGCTACAGGGCAAGATGAGCAGTTCTTC. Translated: CASSLATGQDEQFF.

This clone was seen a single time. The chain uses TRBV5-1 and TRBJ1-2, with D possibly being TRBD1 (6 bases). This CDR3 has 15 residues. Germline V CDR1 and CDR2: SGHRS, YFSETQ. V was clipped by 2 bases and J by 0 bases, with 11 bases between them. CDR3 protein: CASSFSGTSNYGYTF. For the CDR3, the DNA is TGCGCCAGCAGCTTCTCCGGGACATCTAACTATGGCTACACCTTC. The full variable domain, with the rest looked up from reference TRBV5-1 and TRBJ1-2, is KAGVTQTPRYLIKTRGQQVTLSCSPISGHRSVSWYQQTPGQGLQFLFEYFSETQRNKGNFPGRFSGRQFSNSRSEMNVSTLELGDSALYLCASSFSGTSNYGYTFGSGTRLTVV.

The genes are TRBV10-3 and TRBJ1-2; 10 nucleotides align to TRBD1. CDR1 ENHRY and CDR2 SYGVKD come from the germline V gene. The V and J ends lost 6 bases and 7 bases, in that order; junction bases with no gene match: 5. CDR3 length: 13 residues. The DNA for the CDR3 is TGTGCCATCAGCCCCGGGACAGGGGCTGGCTACACCTTC. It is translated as CAISPGTGAGYTF.

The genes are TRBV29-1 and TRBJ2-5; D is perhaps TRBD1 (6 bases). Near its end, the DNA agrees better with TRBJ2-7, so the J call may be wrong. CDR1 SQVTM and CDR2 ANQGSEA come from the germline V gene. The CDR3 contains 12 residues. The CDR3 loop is CSVGRGRYEQYF. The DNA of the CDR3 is TGCAGCGTCGGCAGGGGCCGCTACGAGCAGTACTTC.

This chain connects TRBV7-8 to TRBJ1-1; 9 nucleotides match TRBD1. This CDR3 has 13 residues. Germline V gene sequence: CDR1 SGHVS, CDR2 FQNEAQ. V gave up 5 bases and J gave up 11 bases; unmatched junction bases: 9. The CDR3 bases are TGTGCCAGCAGCCCCACAGGGGGCCTTGTTGCTTTCTTT. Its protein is CASSPTGGLVAFF.

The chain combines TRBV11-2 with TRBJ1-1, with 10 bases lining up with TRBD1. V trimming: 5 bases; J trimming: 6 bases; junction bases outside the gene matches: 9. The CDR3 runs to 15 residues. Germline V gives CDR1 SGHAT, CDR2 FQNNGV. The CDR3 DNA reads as TGTGCCAGCAGCGTGGGGGGACAGGGGATTTCTGAAGCTTTCTTT. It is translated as CASSVGGQGISEAFF.

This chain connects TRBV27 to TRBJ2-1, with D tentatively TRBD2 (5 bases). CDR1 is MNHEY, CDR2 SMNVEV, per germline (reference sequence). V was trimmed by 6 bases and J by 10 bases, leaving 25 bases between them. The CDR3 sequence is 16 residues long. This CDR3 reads CASRVGGSGPRSEQFF. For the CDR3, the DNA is TGTGCCAGCAGAGTTGGTGGGAGCGGCCCCCGGAGCGAGCAGTTCTTC.

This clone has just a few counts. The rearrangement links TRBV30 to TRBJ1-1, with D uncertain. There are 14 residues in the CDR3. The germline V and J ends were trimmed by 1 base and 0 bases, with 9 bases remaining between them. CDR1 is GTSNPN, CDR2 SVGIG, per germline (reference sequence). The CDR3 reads CAWSGGVMNTEAFF. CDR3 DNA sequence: TGTGCCTGGAGTGGCGGGGTTATGAACACTGAAGCTTTCTTT.

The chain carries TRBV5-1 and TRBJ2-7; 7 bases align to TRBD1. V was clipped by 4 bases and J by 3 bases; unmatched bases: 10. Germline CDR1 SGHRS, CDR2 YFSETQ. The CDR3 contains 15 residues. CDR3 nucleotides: TGCGCCAGCAGCGTTCCCCGGGACAGCCTCTACGAGCAGTACTTC. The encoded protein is CASSVPRDSLYEQYF.

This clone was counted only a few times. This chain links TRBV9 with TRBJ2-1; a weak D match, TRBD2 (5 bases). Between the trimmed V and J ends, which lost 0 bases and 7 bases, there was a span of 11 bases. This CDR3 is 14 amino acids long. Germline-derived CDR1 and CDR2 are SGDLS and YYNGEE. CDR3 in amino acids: CASSVGVGGNEQFF. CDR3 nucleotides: TGTGCCAGCAGCGTAGGCGTTGGAGGAAATGAGCAGTTCTTC.